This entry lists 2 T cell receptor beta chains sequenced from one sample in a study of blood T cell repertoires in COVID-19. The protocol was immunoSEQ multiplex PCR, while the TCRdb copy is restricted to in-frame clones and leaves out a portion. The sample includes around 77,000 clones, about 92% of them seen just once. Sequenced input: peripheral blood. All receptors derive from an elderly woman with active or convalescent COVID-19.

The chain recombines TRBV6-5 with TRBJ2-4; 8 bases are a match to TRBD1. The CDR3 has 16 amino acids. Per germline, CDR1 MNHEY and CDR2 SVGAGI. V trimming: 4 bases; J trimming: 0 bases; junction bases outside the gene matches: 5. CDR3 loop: CASSSGTGTAKNIQYF. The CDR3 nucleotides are TGTGCCAGCAGTTCGGGGACAGGAACAGCCAAAAACATTCAGTACTTC.

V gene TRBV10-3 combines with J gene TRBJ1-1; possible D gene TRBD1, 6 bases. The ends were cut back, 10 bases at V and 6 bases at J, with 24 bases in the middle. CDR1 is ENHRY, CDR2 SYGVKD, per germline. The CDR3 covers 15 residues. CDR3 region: CASRRDTPVGSEAFF. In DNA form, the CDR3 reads TGTGCCAGCCGCCGGGACACCCCTGTCGGATCTGAAGCTTTCTTT.